The next 2 T cell receptor beta chains were all read from a single sample in a study of cytomegalovirus exposure and HLA in healthy donors. The PCR contained 60 Vbeta and 13 Jbeta primers. Generated by immunoSEQ multiplex PCR, the TCRdb table keeps only in-frame clones and is missing some. The sample carries under 150,000 clones, about three quarters recorded once. The sample consisted of PBMCs. These receptors were obtained from a male donor in good health and CMV-seropositive.

The gene calls are TRBV5-4 and TRBJ2-7; TRBD2 agrees at 8 bases. This CDR3 has 17 residues. Trimming cost V 0 bases and J 4 bases; bases outside gene matches: 12. The germline gives CDR1 SGHNT, CDR2 YYREEE (reference sequence). The CDR3 DNA sequence: TGTGCCAGCAGCTTGGCCAGGTCGACTAGCGCCCTTTACGAGCAGTACTTC. Translation gives CASSLARSTSALYEQYF.

V usage is TRBV9 and J usage is TRBJ2-1; 12 nucleotides match TRBD2. The CDR3 covers 18 residues. The germline gives CDR1 SGDLS, CDR2 YYNGEE. The junction had 4 bases not matched to a gene; V was cut back by 0 bases and J by 0 bases. CDR3 loop: CASSVVASGGASYNEQFF. The CDR3 DNA follows: TGTGCCAGCAGCGTAGTGGCTAGCGGGGGGGCCTCCTACAATGAGCAGTTCTTC.